Below, 28 T cell receptor beta chains from the same sample are listed, as sequenced in a study of cytomegalovirus exposure and HLA in healthy donors. In the PCR, 60 Vbeta and 13 Jbeta primers were used. The data were produced by immunoSEQ multiplex PCR, yet TCRdb's version contains in-frame clones alone and is incomplete. The sample consists of approximately 170,000 clones, around 81% of them appearing once. Sequenced: PBMCs. The receptor set was obtained from a man in his forties in good health and CMV-seronegative.

V usage is TRBV5-5 and J usage is TRBJ2-3; TRBD1 is a possible D gene (6 bases). The V gene's germline CDR1 is SGHKS and CDR2 YYEKEE (reference sequence). V lost 5 bases and J lost 8, with 12 bases in between. This CDR3 region has 12 residues. The CDR3 DNA reads TGTGCCAGCAGACCACAGGGCGGTACGCAGTATTTT. It encodes CASRPQGGTQYF.

This clone has a handful of counts. The J gene is TRBJ2-7, the V gene TRBV30; TRBD1 is a possible D gene (5 bases). V gave up 5 bases and J gave up 3 bases, with 11 bases separating them. The CDR3 consists of 12 residues. Germline-derived CDR1 and CDR2 are GTSNPN and SVGIG (reference sequence). The CDR3 region has the DNA TGTGCCTGGTCGGACAACCGCTACGAGCAGTACTTC. It codes for CAWSDNRYEQYF.

The chain links TRBV29-1 to TRBJ2-3; possible D gene TRBD1, 6 bases. CDR1 is SQVTM and CDR2 is ANQGSEA in the germline V gene. The CDR3 is made up of 14 amino acids. V dropped 4 bases and J dropped 0 bases, with 11 bases sitting between them. The CDR3 reads CSVALGGSTDTQYF. The CDR3 coding sequence is TGCAGCGTTGCTTTAGGGGGAAGCACAGATACGCAGTATTTT.

The V and J genes are TRBV7-7 and TRBJ2-3, with 9 bases that match TRBD2. The J segment lost 4 bases and the V segment lost 5 bases, leaving 10 bases of the junction unmatched. CDR1 and CDR2 (germline): SSHAT, FNYEAQ (reference sequence). The CDR3 has 16 residues. This CDR3 reads CASSPIGGRAPDTQYF. CDR3 sequence (DNA): TGTGCCAGCAGCCCAATCGGCGGGAGGGCCCCAGATACGCAGTATTTT.

The genes are TRBV9 and TRBJ2-1; D might be TRBD2 (5 bases). The CDR3 is made up of 13 amino acids. Trimming removed 4 bases from V and 10 bases from J, with 15 bases in between. Germline loops: CDR1 SGDLS, CDR2 YYNGEE. Written as DNA, the CDR3 is TGTGCCAGCAGCCCAACGACCCCGGGGGAGCAGTTCTTC. This gives the protein CASSPTTPGEQFF.

V gene TRBV6-1 combines with J gene TRBJ2-7; TRBD1 matches 10 bases. Germline V lookup: CDR1 MNHNS, CDR2 SASEGT. The junction had 6 bases not matched to a gene; V was cut back by 5 bases and J by 2 bases. The CDR3 sequence is 15 residues long. The CDR3 DNA reads as TGTGCCAGCAGTCCGCGGACAGGGGGGCCCTACGAGCAGTACGTC. This translates into CASSPRTGGPYEQYV.

The chain employs TRBV18 and TRBJ2-5; D is possibly TRBD2 (6 bases). Germline V gives CDR1 KGHSH, CDR2 LQKENI. Trimming removed 1 base at V and 5 bases at J, with 17 bases between. This CDR3 comprises 16 residues. DNA of the CDR3: TGTGCCAGCTCACCACAGGGGAGGCGTGATGGGGAGACCCAGTACTTC. It yields the protein CASSPQGRRDGETQYF.

The rearrangement links TRBV25-1 to TRBJ1-4; 7 bases match TRBD1. The CDR3 has 14 amino acids. The V gene's germline CDR1 is MGHDK and CDR2 SYGVNS. J was trimmed by 5 bases and V by 4 bases; bases with no gene match: 4. The DNA of the CDR3 is TGTGCCAGCAGTGGCTACAGGGGAAATGAAAAACTGTTTTTT. As protein: CASSGYRGNEKLFF.

The gene calls are TRBV19 and TRBJ1-3, with unresolved D. Between the trimmed V and J ends, which lost 7 bases and 8 bases, there was a span of 6 bases. This CDR3 is 10 amino acids long. Per germline, CDR1 LNHDA and CDR2 SQIVND (reference sequence). CDR3 in amino acids: CASTADTIYF. The CDR3 DNA follows: TGTGCCAGTACGGCGGACACCATATATTTT.

This sequence joins TRBV6-1 and TRBJ2-1; 8 bases are shared with TRBD1. This CDR3 region has 14 residues. The ends lost 5 bases at V and 8 bases at J; junction bases unmatched: 8. The germline V gene encodes CDR1 MNHNS and CDR2 SASEGT. The CDR3: CASSQDRVKDEQFF. For the CDR3, the DNA is TGTGCCAGCAGTCAGGACAGGGTCAAGGATGAGCAGTTCTTC.

This chain links TRBV11-2 with TRBJ2-1, with 9 nucleotides matching TRBD2. The junction had 4 bases not matched to a gene; V was cut back by 1 base and J by 0 bases. The CDR3 has 17 amino acids. Per germline, CDR1 SGHAT and CDR2 FQNNGV. CDR3 loop: CASSLVSGRSSYNEQFF. DNA of the CDR3: TGTGCCAGCAGCTTAGTAAGCGGGAGGAGCTCCTACAATGAGCAGTTCTTC.

This rearrangement joins TRBV10-2 to TRBJ2-5; 7 bases are a match to TRBD2. The DNA end is more similar to TRBJ2-7, so the J call may be wrong. From germline, CDR1 is WSHSY and CDR2 SAAADI. This CDR3 comprises 16 residues. The CDR3 here is CASSHPPQGGMNEQYF. The CDR3 DNA reads as TGCGCCAGCAGCCACCCTCCCCAGGGAGGGATGAACGAGCAGTACTTC.

The chain employs TRBV11-2 and TRBJ2-1, with 7 positions matching TRBD2. Germline lookup yields CDR1 SGHAT and CDR2 FQNNGV. The CDR3 totals 15 residues. With V trimmed by 6 bases and J by 5 bases, 10 bases remained unmatched. The CDR3 sequence is CASSQGGGSNNEQFF. CDR3 nucleotides: TGTGCCAGCAGTCAAGGCGGGGGTAGTAACAATGAGCAGTTCTTC.

This clone came up many times. This sequence joins TRBV7-9 and TRBJ2-7, with 8 nucleotides matching TRBD1. Trimming at V came to 6 bases and at J to 6 bases, leaving 4 bases not matched to a gene. CDR3 length equals 12 residues. Germline CDR1 SEHNR, CDR2 FQNEAQ (reference sequence). In DNA, the CDR3 is TGTGCCAGCAGGCAGGGGGCGGGCGAGCAGTACGTC. Encoded protein: CASRQGAGEQYV.

The chain links TRBV27 to TRBJ2-3; D might be TRBD2 (5 bases). Looked up from germline, CDR1 is MNHEY and CDR2 is SMNVEV (reference sequence). The V end lost 7 bases, the J end lost 1 base, and 9 bases lay between the germline ends. The CDR3 has 13 amino acids. CDR3 bases: TGTGCCAGCACCCGGGATCGCACAGATACGCAGTATTTT. It yields the protein CASTRDRTDTQYF.

V is TRBV18 and J is TRBJ2-6; TRBD1 agrees at 9 bases. CDR1 and CDR2 (germline): KGHSH, LQKENI. The CDR3 totals 16 residues. J gave up 3 bases and V 6 bases, and 6 bases lay outside the gene matches. The CDR3 nucleotides read TGTGCCAGCTCTCTACAGGGGGCTTATGGGGCCAACGTCCTGACTTTC. Its translation is CASSLQGAYGANVLTF.

This chain joins TRBV6-5 and TRBJ1-2, with 7 positions matching TRBD1. With V trimmed by 6 bases and J by 8 bases, 6 bases remained unmatched. The germline V gene encodes CDR1 MNHEY and CDR2 SVGAGI. The CDR3 sequence is 12 residues long. The DNA of the CDR3 is TGTGCCAGCAGCCTACAGGGGAGGGGCTACACCTTC. Its protein product is CASSLQGRGYTF.

V is TRBV11-1 and J is TRBJ2-5, with TRBD1 matching over 11 bases. The CDR3 contains 17 residues. V lost 1 base, J lost 4 bases, and 8 bases stayed unmatched. The V gene's germline CDR1 is SGHAT and CDR2 FQDESV (reference sequence). The CDR3 loop reads CASSLEGTGGSGETQYF. CDR3 coding DNA: TGTGCCAGCAGCTTAGAAGGGACAGGGGGGTCCGGAGAGACCCAGTACTTC.

The V gene is TRBV6-5, the J gene TRBJ2-1, with 11 positions matching TRBD2. The CDR3 spans 16 residues. Germline V gene data show CDR1 as MNHEY and CDR2 as SVGAGI. V lost 0 bases to trimming and J lost 4 bases; unmatched junction nucleotides: 2. The CDR3 sequence: CASSYSGLAVYNEQFF. The CDR3 nucleotides are TGTGCCAGCAGTTACTCGGGACTAGCGGTTTACAATGAGCAGTTCTTC.

This clone has just a few counts. The rearrangement joins TRBV6-5 to TRBJ2-5, with D possibly being TRBD2 (5 bases). CDR3 length: 13 residues. V dropped 0 bases and J dropped 5 bases, with 7 bases sitting between them. Germline V gives CDR1 MNHEY, CDR2 SVGAGI. In nucleotides, the CDR3 is TGTGCCAGCAGTTACTCACGAGGGGAGACCCAGTACTTC. This codes for CASSYSRGETQYF.

The chain has TRBV28 and TRBJ1-4, with TRBD1 identical over 7 bases. The CDR3 runs 17 residues. Trimming removed 5 bases from V and 5 bases from J; junction bases left unmatched: 14. CDR1 and CDR2 from the germline V gene are MDHEN and SYDVKM. In DNA, the CDR3 is TGTGCCAGCAGTCAATTGGGCAGGGGGAGCAGAAATGAAAAACTGTTTTTT. It specifies CASSQLGRGSRNEKLFF.

The rearrangement links TRBV4-1 to TRBJ2-7, with D hard to call. Germline CDR1 is MGHRA and CDR2 is YSYEKL. This CDR3 spans 16 amino acids. Trimming pared 0 bases from V and 5 bases from J, leaving 17 bases between. As DNA, the CDR3 is TGCGCCAGCAGCCAAGAACCGGAACAGTTCAGCAACGAGCAGTACTTC. Its translation is CASSQEPEQFSNEQYF.

V gene TRBV5-1 combines with J gene TRBJ2-1; possible D gene TRBD2, 6 bases. There are 16 residues in the CDR3. Per the germline V gene, CDR1 is SGHRS and CDR2 is YFSETQ. Trimming took off 1 base at V and 7 bases at J, with 18 bases between the two ends. The CDR3 DNA reads TGCGCCAGCAGCTTGATGCCCAGCCCTGGAGGGAATGAGCAGTTCTTC. Its translation: CASSLMPSPGGNEQFF. Supplemented by reference TRBV5-1 and TRBJ2-1, the full variable domain reads KAGVTQTPRYLIKTRGQQVTLSCSPISGHRSVSWYQQTPGQGLQFLFEYFSETQRNKGNFPGRFSGRQFSNSRSEMNVSTLELGDSALYLCASSLMPSPGGNEQFFGPGTRLTVL.

V usage is TRBV27 and J usage is TRBJ2-1; 12 bases fit TRBD2. CDR3 length: 16 residues. The germline V gene has CDR1 MNHEY and CDR2 SMNVEV (reference sequence). The J segment lost 6 bases and the V segment lost 0 bases, leaving 3 bases of the junction unmatched. The CDR3 is CASSLSRLAGVNEQFF. The CDR3 DNA sequence: TGTGCCAGCAGTTTATCCAGACTAGCGGGAGTCAATGAGCAGTTCTTC.

The chain uses TRBV6-1 and TRBJ2-2, with 11 bases matching TRBD2. J gave up 7 bases and V 5 bases, and 3 bases lay outside the gene matches. This CDR3 region has 14 residues. Germline loops: CDR1 MNHNS, CDR2 SASEGT. CDR3 nucleotides: TGTGCCAGCAGTTTAGCGGGAGGGAACGGGGAGCTGTTTTTT. Translated: CASSLAGGNGELFF.

This chain links TRBV19 with TRBJ2-5, with D perhaps TRBD2 (6 bases). CDR3 length: 15 amino acids. Trimming stripped 6 bases from V and 2 bases from J, with 16 bases between. Germline loops: CDR1 LNHDA, CDR2 SQIVND (reference sequence). The CDR3, as DNA: TGTGCCAGTAGCCTTTCGCCGGGGGAACAAGAGACCCAGTACTTC. This translates into CASSLSPGEQETQYF.

The J gene is TRBJ1-1, the V gene TRBV11-2; TRBD1 might be the D (6 bases). The CDR3 is 13 residues long. Trimming cost V 5 bases and J 11 bases, with 18 bases left between them. CDR1 and CDR2 (germline): SGHAT, FQNNGV. The CDR3 bases are TGTGCCAGCAGCCAGTGGACAGAACTAAGGGCTTTCTTT. Translating it yields CASSQWTELRAFF.

The chain links TRBV28 to TRBJ2-7, with D perhaps TRBD1 (6 bases). CDR1 MDHEN and CDR2 SYDVKM come from the germline V gene. This CDR3 is 14 amino acids long. Trimming took off 6 bases at V and 0 bases at J, with 12 bases between the two ends. The CDR3 region is CASRDRRSSYEQYF. DNA for the CDR3: TGTGCCAGCAGAGACAGGAGGAGCTCCTACGAGCAGTACTTC.